This TCR beta chain emerged from a study of OX40 agonist ivuxolimab in advanced cancers. With respect to the entire study: Ivuxolimab, which targeted the costimulatory receptor OX40 (CD134), was an agonistic, fully human IgG2 monoclonal antibody. Intravenous ivuxolimab was administered to patients every 2 weeks at six dose levels: 0.01, 0.1, 0.3, 1.5, 3 and 10 mg/kg. Of the roughly 54 patients in dose escalation, about 20 had hepatocellular carcinoma, roughly 15 had melanoma, 9 had renal cell carcinoma and 9 had head and neck cancer. A male proportion of almost 85% and a mean age of around 60 years, ranging from about 23 to 90, were recorded for the dose-escalation cohort. Prior anti-PD-1, anti-PD-L1 or anti-CTLA-4 therapy was permitted, and about two fifths of dose-escalation patients had received checkpoint inhibitors. Partial responses occurred in three dose-escalation patients: two with cutaneous melanoma and one with hepatocellular carcinoma. Peripheral TCRbeta sequencing aimed to test whether ivuxolimab altered TCR sequence diversity and caused clonal T-cell expansion. The paper reports the monotherapy dose-escalation portion (N of about 50 patients) of the phase I ivuxolimab trial. The paper's findings and limits, for the study overall: Which antigens the clonally expanded peripheral T cells were specific for was not determined. At doses of 0.1 to 3.0 mg/kg, clonal expansion of both CD4+ and CD8+ T cells in blood was seen between baseline and week 6. After ivuxolimab, expanded clones were on average more numerous among CD8+ T cells than among CD4+ T cells. Low levels of normalized T-cell clonal expansion were also seen in some patients who did not respond. In the 0.1-3.0 mg/kg groups, partial responders were among the patients with the lowest normalized peripheral clonal expansion, particularly in CD8+ T cells.

CDR1 and CDR2 are drawn from the germline V gene: SGHVS, FQNEAQ. Relative to germline, V is missing 1 base and J is missing 10 bases, with 5 bases of the junction outside any gene match. Counted from cysteine to phenylalanine, this CDR3 has 13 amino acids. CDR3 DNA is the only sequence kept; it has 39 bases, read in frame from the first base. Notes on this clone: Its binding antigen is unknown. Base quality data are lacking; no much larger clone is found one base away.

For sequencing of the TCRbeta CDR3 region, genomic DNA was extracted from the sorted cells. TCRbeta CDR3 regions were sequenced using the immunoSEQ Assay. TCRdb holds this immuneACCESS table with in-frame rearrangements only. Some clones are missing; in checked studies, unresolved V genes explain under half, and the rest has no known cause. This sample comprises 90,000 to 150,000 clones, roughly nine tenths of them detected only once. The ten largest account for around 0.55% of the sample. Patients with autoimmune disease history or receiving systemic immunosuppression were excluded from the trial. In every dose cohort, peripheral blood was drawn for TCR sequencing at baseline, cycle 4 day 1, and cycle 7 day 1. Samples were obtained from an open-label, multicenter, first-in-human phase I dose-escalation trial of ivuxolimab. Adults with locally advanced or metastatic melanoma, renal cell, hepatocellular, or head and neck squamous cell carcinoma were enrolled in the trial. Before TCR sequencing, CD4+ T cells and CD8+ T cells were sorted from peripheral blood as separate populations.

Source: CD4+ or CD8+ T cells sorted from blood, taken in a trial of the OX40 agonist ivuxolimab. This sequence uses TRBV7-8 and TRBJ1-1; TRBD1 agrees with 8 junctional bases. This clonotype was sampled from an adult with an advanced solid tumor such as melanoma, head and neck, liver or kidney cancer. The DNA sequence is TGTGCCAGCAGCTTAGTGACGGGACAGGCAGCTTTCTTT. This is translated as CASSLVTGQAAFF.